This is a list of T cell receptor beta chains from one sample in a study of pediatric ulcerative colitis. Repertoires were generated with immunoSEQ multiplex PCR, while TCRdb's copy carries only in-frame clones and drops some. The table records 4,500 to 6,500 clones, roughly 90% of them present only once. The specimen sequenced was blood. These receptors were taken from a girl aged 10 to 17 who was a control in a study of pediatric ulcerative colitis. Both conserved end residues are part of each CDR3. Each record gives: J gene, clone size, D gene, V gene, CDR3 DNA, CDR3 protein. D genes are given only for firm matches. Only part of the rows carry a size: once, few, many, or a class if the clone is expanded.

>TRBJ1-5|-|-|TRBV28
TGTGCCAGCCGGGTCCCCCTCTTGTTTCAGCCCCAGCATTTT
CASRVPLLFQPQHF
>TRBJ1-1|few|-|TRBV9
TGTGCCAGCAGCTTAGGACAGCCGAACACTGAAGCTTTCTTT
CASSLGQPNTEAFF
>TRBJ1-4|-|-|TRBV5-1
TGCGCCAGCAGCTTGGAGGGAGGGGGGAAGGAAAAACTGTTTTTT
CASSLEGGGKEKLFF
>TRBJ2-1|once|-|TRBV11-2
TGTGCCAGCAGCTCAGGCTACAATGAGCAGTTCTTC
CASSSGYNEQFF
>TRBJ2-2|-|TRBD2|TRBV2
TGTGCCAGGAGCCGGCGGGAGGACACCGGGGAGCTGTTTTTT
CARSRREDTGELFF
>TRBJ1-1|-|-|TRBV2
TGTGCCATCCAAGGGGGGGCAGAGGGGATAAAGACTGAAGCTTTCTTT
CAIQGGAEGIKTEAFF
>TRBJ1-1|few|-|TRBV7-9
TGTGCCAGCAGCTATGGGACGGCTCGCGTCACTGAAGCTTTCTTT
CASSYGTARVTEAFF
>TRBJ1-5|-|-|TRBV7-6
TGTGCCAGCAGCTTATCCGAGTCGCAGCCCCAGCATTTT
CASSLSESQPQHF
>TRBJ1-3|-|-|TRBV4-3
TGCGCCAGCAGCCAAGATCCAGGCAGGGAAGCCGGAAACACCATATATTTT
CASSQDPGREAGNTIYF
>TRBJ1-2|-|-|TRBV28
TGTGCCAGCAATCTGAGAAACAGTAACTATGGCTACACCTTC
CASNLRNSNYGYTF
>TRBJ2-3|-|TRBD1|TRBV6-1
TGTGCCAGCAGTGGGAATCCCGGGACAGGGGGTGATACGCAGTATTTT
CASSGNPGTGGDTQYF
>TRBJ2-5|-|TRBD1|TRBV5-1
TGCGCCAGCAGCTCGACAGGGGGTGGAGAGACCCAGTACTTC
CASSSTGGGETQYF
>TRBJ2-7|-|-|TRBV9
TGTGCCAGCAGCGTAGGAACAGACAACTACGAGCAGTACTTC
CASSVGTDNYEQYF
>TRBJ2-3|-|-|TRBV11-2
TGTGCCAGCAGCTTAGAGGTCCACTTAAGCACAGATACGCAGTATTTT
CASSLEVHLSTDTQYF
>TRBJ2-1|-|-|TRBV27
TGTGCCAGCAGTCCCCGAAAGACGGAGATCTCCTACAATGAGCAGTTCTTC
CASSPRKTEISYNEQFF
>TRBJ1-2|-|TRBD1|TRBV27
TGTGCCAGCAGCGGAACCGTAGGAACGACAGGGGGAAGCTATGGCTACACCTTC
CASSGTVGTTGGSYGYTF
>TRBJ2-2|-|-|TRBV6-1
TGTGCCAGCAGTGAAGAGCCAGGGACCACCGGGGAGCTGTTTTTT
CASSEEPGTTGELFF
>TRBJ1-5|-|-|TRBV27
TGTGCCAGCAGTTTCGGCAACAATCAGCCCCAGCATTTT
CASSFGNNQPQHF
>TRBJ2-7|once|-|TRBV5-1
TGCGCCAGCAGCCTTGACAGAGAGCAGTACTTC
CASSLDREQYF
>TRBJ1-5|-|-|TRBV19
TGTGCCAGTAGTATAGGGTACGGGGGGACGAATCAGCCCCAGCATTTT
CASSIGYGGTNQPQHF
>TRBJ2-1|few|-|TRBV10-1
TGCGCCAGCAGTTGGACAAGACTTGGGGAGCAGTTCTTC
CASSWTRLGEQFF
>TRBJ2-7|few|-|TRBV6-5
TGTGCCAGCAGTCCCGGGGCAGGGTTTGGGGAGCAGTACTTC
CASSPGAGFGEQYF
>TRBJ2-2|-|TRBD1|TRBV5-1
TGCGCCAGCAGTTCTGGAACACGACAGGGGGCGCACGGGGAGCTGTTTTTT
CASSSGTRQGAHGELFF
>TRBJ1-2|-|-|TRBV5-1
TGCGCCAGCAGCTTGAGTGGCAGGGGATGGAGCTACACCTTC
CASSLSGRGWSYTF
>TRBJ2-1|-|-|TRBV2
TGTGCCAGCAGCGCGGGCAGGGGAGGTAGCAATGAGCAGTTCTTC
CASSAGRGGSNEQFF
>TRBJ1-1|-|TRBD1|TRBV7-6
TGTGCCAGCAGCTCAACAGGGGCCGAGGAAGCTTTCTTT
CASSSTGAEEAFF
>TRBJ2-1|-|-|TRBV11-3
TGTGCCAGCAGCTTAGAGCGAGGGAACTCCTACAATGAGCAGTTCTTC
CASSLERGNSYNEQFF
>TRBJ1-2|-|TRBD1|TRBV29-1
TGCAGCGTGCGAGCAGGGGGCAACTATGGCTACACCTTC
CSVRAGGNYGYTF
>TRBJ1-5|-|-|TRBV30
TGTGCCTGGACCCGGGACACCAATCAGCCCCAGCATTTT
CAWTRDTNQPQHF
>TRBJ2-1|-|-|TRBV27
TGTGCCAGCAGCCCTCGAGGCAGTGAGCAGTTCTTC
CASSPRGSEQFF
>TRBJ1-2|-|TRBD1|TRBV28
TGTGCCAGCAGTTTATACCGGGACAGATTCTATGGCTACACCTTC
CASSLYRDRFYGYTF
>TRBJ1-5|-|-|TRBV28
TGTGCCAGCACCAGGGGCGGCAATCAGCCCCAGCATTTT
CASTRGGNQPQHF
>TRBJ1-2|-|-|TRBV21-1
TGTGCCAGCCCTGCCCGGAGGGACAGGACGCTGACTAACTATGGCTACACCTTC
CASPARRDRTLTNYGYTF
>TRBJ2-5|-|TRBD2|TRBV10-3
TGTGCCATCAGTGAAGGGACTAGCGGGACCCAAGAGACCCAGTACTTC
CAISEGTSGTQETQYF
>TRBJ2-3|-|-|TRBV11-2
TGTGCCAGCAGCCCCTTCTTACGAACGGAGGTCACAGATACGCAGTATTTT
CASSPFLRTEVTDTQYF
>TRBJ2-3|-|TRBD1|TRBV30
TGTGCCTTTGACAGGGTTAGAGATACGCAGTATTTT
CAFDRVRDTQYF
>TRBJ1-1|-|TRBD1|TRBV7-2
TGTGCCAGCAGCATCAGGACAGGGTGGAGAGGTGAAGCTTTCTTT
CASSIRTGWRGEAFF
>TRBJ2-1|-|-|TRBV9
TGTGCCAGCAGCGTAGGGGTAGCGGAAGTTGGGGGTGAGCAGTTCTTC
CASSVGVAEVGGEQFF
>TRBJ2-7|-|-|TRBV2
TGTGCCAGCAGATTAATGAGGGCGGAGGGCTACGAGCAGTACTTC
CASRLMRAEGYEQYF
>TRBJ2-3|-|-|TRBV27
TGTGCCAGCAGTTCCCAAGTAGGGTATCAGAGCACAGATACGCAGTATTTT
CASSSQVGYQSTDTQYF
>TRBJ1-1|-|TRBD1|TRBV5-4
TGTGCCAGCAGCTTGCATAGGGGGCTCGGCACTGAAGCTTTCTTT
CASSLHRGLGTEAFF
>TRBJ2-1|-|-|TRBV20-1
TGCAGTGTCACGGCTTACAATGAGCAGTTCTTC
CSVTAYNEQFF
>TRBJ2-1|-|-|TRBV6-1
TGTGCCAGCAGCCGGGACTCTAGCTCCTACAATGAGCAGTTCTTC
CASSRDSSSYNEQFF
>TRBJ2-7|-|-|TRBV5-4
TGTGCCAGCAGCTGGGGATACGAGCAGTACTTC
CASSWGYEQYF
>TRBJ1-1|-|TRBD1|TRBV5-6
TGTGCCAGCAGCGCGGACAGGGTGGAGGACACTGAAGCTTTCTTT
CASSADRVEDTEAFF
>TRBJ1-5|-|TRBD1|TRBV5-1
TGCGCCAGCAGCTTGGGACCCGACAGGGGACGTCAGCCCCAGCATTTT
CASSLGPDRGRQPQHF
>TRBJ1-4|-|TRBD1|TRBV11-2
TGTGCCAGCAGACGGCCGGGACAGGGGGATGAAAAACTGTTTTTT
CASRRPGQGDEKLFF
>TRBJ1-2|few|-|TRBV6-1
TGTGCCAGCAGTGGGACAGCTAACTATGGCTACACCTTC
CASSGTANYGYTF
>TRBJ2-1|-|TRBD2|TRBV4-3
TGCGCCAGCAGCCAATATTCGGTAGCGGGGGCCTACAATGAGCAGTTCTTC
CASSQYSVAGAYNEQFF